This T cell receptor beta chain was sequenced during a study of PD-1 blockade in classical Hodgkin lymphoma (dated by TCRdb to the early 2020s). Context from the whole study: Nivolumab dosing was 3 mg/kg intravenously every 2 weeks, continuing until either disease progression or unacceptable toxicity. The study used CyTOF and TCR beta sequencing to define a peripheral blood immune signature of response to PD-1 blockade in classical Hodgkin lymphoma. Points the paper makes about the study in general: CD4+ but not CD8+ TCR diversity rose significantly by C4D1 (p=0.0027 vs p=0.16), most apparent in complete responders (p=0.02). Baseline TCR diversity was reported to be lower in newly diagnosed patients than in healthy donors, and even lower in relapsed/refractory patients. The study was restricted to a single clinical trial cohort, and the causes of repertoire differences, possibly disease activity or prior therapy, were left undefined. Lower diversity was observed in patients in whom nivolumab was started less than 1 year after ASCT, and these patients were excluded from later analyses so that confounding by immune reconstitution would be avoided. Trial patients with a complete response had baseline diversity similar to that of newly diagnosed patients, while partial responders and progressors had significantly lower diversity.

What this sample's time point label stands for: cycle 4 day 1 (C4D1), after five to seven weeks of nivolumab. Every trial patient had relapsed following autologous stem cell transplantation, and prior brentuximab vedotin exposure was what differed among cohorts A, B and C. The trial cohort included 55 to 65 patients with relapsed/refractory classical Hodgkin lymphoma, and each patient had a best overall response of complete response, partial response or progressive disease. Single-agent nivolumab was administered to trial patients in the multi-cohort phase II CheckMate 205 trial. An independent review committee assessed best overall response by applying the 2007 International Working Group response criteria. Trial PBMCs were collected just before the start of nivolumab (C1D1) and during therapy at cycle 2 day 1 and cycle 4 day 1. Peripheral blood was collected in 8 mL Vacutainer Cell Preparation Tubes, from which PBMCs were isolated by centrifugation and then cryopreserved.

On this clone: Its antigen remains unidentified. Per-base quality was not reported, and no clone a single base away is much larger than it.

The CDR3, cysteine through phenylalanine, is 15 amino acids long. The only DNA kept is the CDR3, 45 bases in frame from the first base. V loses 0 bases of germline sequence and J loses 4 bases, and the interval between the two ends is 12 bases. The germline V gene supplies CDR1 SGHAT and CDR2 FQNNGV. The Qiagen DNeasy kit was used to extract genomic DNA both from unsorted PBMCs and from the negatively selected CD4+ and CD8+ fractions. Using primers that anneal to V and J segments, immunoSEQ multiplex PCR amplified the TCR beta CDR3 regions. A synthetic immune receptor repertoire was used to minimize amplification bias, and any residual bias was removed computationally once sequencing was done. Per the original workflow: Repertoire diversity was quantified as the Shannon entropy index using custom Python scripts. Unsorted, CD4+ and CD8+ repertoires were analyzed separately, except for combined analyses in which CD4+ and CD8+ sequences were merged in silico. Clonal expansion was defined as at least a 2-fold frequency increase after treatment relative to C1D1, with a pseudocount of 0.5 for undetected baseline clones. Clones with 0 or 1 copy at C1D1 were classified as singleton clones, and clones with 2 or more copies were classified as non-singleton clones. By matching protein sequences in sorted samples from the same patient, clones expanded in unsorted samples were annotated as CD4+, CD8+ or unknown. Wilcoxon tests on paired samples were used to test changes in diversity from C1D1 to C4D1. As stored in TCRdb, this immuneACCESS dataset retains in-frame rearrangements with V and J assigned. A fraction of the clones does not appear; measured against another copy, unresolved V genes explain less than half of the discrepancy, and the remainder lacks a known reason. D and trimming come from the DNA, and the V and J calls and clone size come from that table. The table for this sample lists about 39,000 clones; more than 60% of them were counted only once. The ten top clones hold over 7.5% of the sample.

The sequence links TRBV11-2 to TRBJ2-5; the D gene lacks a confident call. The sample consisted of peripheral blood mononuclear cells (PBMCs), taken before the fourth cycle of nivolumab. The source of this sequence is a human donor with classical Hodgkin lymphoma. The encoded CDR3 is CASSLDTTVRETQYF. The nucleotides read TGTGCCAGCAGCTTAGATACAACAGTCCGAGAGACCCAGTACTTC.